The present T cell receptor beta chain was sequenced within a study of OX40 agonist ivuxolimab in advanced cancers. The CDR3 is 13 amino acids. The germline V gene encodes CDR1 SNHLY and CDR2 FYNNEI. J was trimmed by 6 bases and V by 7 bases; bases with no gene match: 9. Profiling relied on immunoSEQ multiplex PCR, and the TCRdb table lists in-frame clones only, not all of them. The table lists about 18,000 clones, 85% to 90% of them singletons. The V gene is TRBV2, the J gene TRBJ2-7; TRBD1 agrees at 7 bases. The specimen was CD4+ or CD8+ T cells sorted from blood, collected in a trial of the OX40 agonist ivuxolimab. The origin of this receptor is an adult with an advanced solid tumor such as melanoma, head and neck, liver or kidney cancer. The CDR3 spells CASNAPGTVEQYF. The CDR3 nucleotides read TGTGCCAGCAATGCCCCTGGGACAGTCGAGCAGTACTTC.